This TCR beta chain came from a study of blood T cell repertoires in COVID-19. Overall study context: Samples taken during acute and convalescent COVID-19 were collected in the United States, Italy and Spain. T cells, B-cell-depleted T cells, or PBMCs provided the cDNA or gDNA that served as material.

Original handling: Cell counts per sample came from amplifying reference gene primers. TCRdb's copy holds only in-frame clones and misses some; the assay was immunoSEQ multiplex PCR. The V and J calls and clone size are taken from that table; D and trimming were inferred from the DNA. This sample has about 40,000 clones, with roughly 80% found just once. The sequence derives from a man older than 75 with active or convalescent COVID-19. The specimen sequenced was peripheral blood.

The CDR3 DNA reads TGTGCCAGCTCACCACCGATTAGCTCTGGAAACACCATATATTTT. It specifies CASSPPISSGNTIYF. This sequence joins TRBV18 and TRBJ1-3; D call uncertain. CDR1 is KGHSH and CDR2 is LQKENI in the germline V gene. V lost 0 bases and J lost 0, with 6 bases in between. The CDR3 is 15 amino acids.